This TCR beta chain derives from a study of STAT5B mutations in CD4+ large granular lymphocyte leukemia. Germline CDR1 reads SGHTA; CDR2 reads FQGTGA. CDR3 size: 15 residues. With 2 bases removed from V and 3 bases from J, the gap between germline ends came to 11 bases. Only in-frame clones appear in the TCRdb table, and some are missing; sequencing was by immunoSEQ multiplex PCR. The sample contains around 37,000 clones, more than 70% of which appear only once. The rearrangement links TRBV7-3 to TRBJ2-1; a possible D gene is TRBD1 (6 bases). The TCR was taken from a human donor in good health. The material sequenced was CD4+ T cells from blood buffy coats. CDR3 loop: CASSLGTQSYNEQFF. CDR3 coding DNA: TGTGCCAGCAGCTTAGGGACACAGAGCTACAATGAGCAGTTCTTC.